The 8 T cell receptor beta chains reported below all come from one sample, sequenced in a study of blood T cell repertoires in COVID-19 (dated by TCRdb to the early 2020s). The method behind the library was the immunoSEQ multiplex PCR assay. TCRdb took over this immuneACCESS table, retaining in-frame rearrangements with V and J assigned. Such tables are incomplete; in checked studies, under half of the missing clones stem from an unresolved V gene, and the remainder is unexplained. The sample table records about 150,000 clones; around 85% of these occur just once. In total, the top ten clones hold around 32% of the sample. What was sequenced was peripheral blood. The receptors were gathered from a woman in her sixties or seventies with acute or convalescent COVID-19.

This clone was seen only a few times. The rearrangement joins TRBV2 to TRBJ2-7; D is possibly TRBD2 (6 bases). The ends were cut back, 4 bases at V and 4 bases at J, with 17 bases in the middle. The CDR3 runs 15 residues. CDR1 is SNHLY and CDR2 is FYNNEI in the germline V gene. The CDR3 here is CASSGQNPRGYEQYF. As DNA, the CDR3 is TGTGCCAGCAGTGGACAGAATCCCCGGGGGTACGAGCAGTACTTC. Full variable domain (remainder filled in from reference TRBV2 and TRBJ2-7): EPEVTQTPSHQVTQMGQEVILRCVPISNHLYFYWYRQILGQKVEFLVSFYNNEISEKSEIFDDQFSVERPDGSNFTLKIRSTKLEDSAMYFCASSGQNPRGYEQYFGPGTRLTVT.

The chain has TRBV4-1 and TRBJ2-6, with D possibly matching TRBD1 (5 bases). The V and J ends lost 0 bases and 1 base respectively, with 19 bases between them. Germline CDR1 is MGHRA and CDR2 is YSYEKL. This CDR3 spans 20 amino acids. The CDR3 loop reads CASSQDDLGHTLSGANVLTF. CDR3 nucleotide sequence: TGCGCCAGCAGCCAAGATGATCTCGGACACACCCTGTCTGGGGCCAACGTCCTGACTTTC.

The rearrangement links TRBV10-1 to TRBJ2-3, with a possible D match to TRBD2 (6 bases). Trimming took off 3 bases at V and 3 bases at J, with 16 bases between the two ends. This CDR3 is built from 16 residues. Germline CDR1 and CDR2: WNHNN and SYGVQD (reference sequence). The CDR3 region is CASSEGNGGMTDTQYF. The CDR3, as DNA: TGCGCCAGCAGTGAAGGTAACGGGGGAATGACAGATACGCAGTATTTT.

CDR3: CASSPSDRPNYGYTF. CDR3 nucleotide sequence: TGCGCCAGCAGCCCTTCTGACAGGCCCAACTATGGCTACACCTTC. The rearrangement links TRBV5-1 to TRBJ1-2; possible D gene TRBD1, 6 bases. Between the trimmed V and J ends, which lost 4 bases and 2 bases, there was a span of 15 bases. CDR1 is SGHRS and CDR2 is YFSETQ in the germline V gene. This CDR3 is 15 amino acids long.

The chain recombines TRBV3-1 (or the pseudogene TRBV3-2) with TRBJ1-1, with D maybe TRBD1 (6 bases). This CDR3 is built from 16 residues. With 0 bases removed from V and 4 bases from J, the gap between germline ends came to 15 bases. CDR1 is LGHDT and CDR2 is YNNKEL in the germline V gene (reference sequence). The CDR3 here is CASSQDLSGVGTEAFF. The CDR3 nucleotides read TGTGCCAGCAGCCAAGATCTGTCAGGGGTCGGCACTGAAGCTTTCTTT.

The V gene is TRBV6-5, the J gene TRBJ2-2; D gene uncertain. The length of the CDR3 is 16 residues. V lost 0 bases, J lost 2 bases, and 10 bases lay in between. Germline V gene sequence: CDR1 MNHEY, CDR2 SVGAGI. CDR3 residues: CASSYSLQHNTGELFF. The CDR3 coding sequence is TGTGCCAGCAGTTACTCGTTACAACACAACACCGGGGAGCTGTTTTTT.

The chain recombines TRBV18 with TRBJ1-1; tentative D call: TRBD1 (5 bases). CDR3 size: 15 residues. Germline V gene data show CDR1 as KGHSH and CDR2 as LQKENI. Trimming took off 2 bases at V and 3 bases at J, with 13 bases between the two ends. The CDR3 DNA reads TGTGCCAGCTCACCATCTACCCAGGGTGACACTGAAGCTTTCTTT. Protein sequence: CASSPSTQGDTEAFF.

The CDR3 loop reads CASSPGGINYGYTF. As DNA, the CDR3 is TGTGCCAGCAGCCCAGGGGGGATTAACTATGGCTACACCTTC. The chain couples TRBV3-1 (or the pseudogene TRBV3-2) to TRBJ1-2; 7 nucleotides agree with TRBD1. Trimming took 4 bases from V and 1 from J; bases not matched to a gene: 3. Germline V gene data show CDR1 as LGHDT and CDR2 as YNNKEL (reference sequence). This CDR3 contains 14 residues.